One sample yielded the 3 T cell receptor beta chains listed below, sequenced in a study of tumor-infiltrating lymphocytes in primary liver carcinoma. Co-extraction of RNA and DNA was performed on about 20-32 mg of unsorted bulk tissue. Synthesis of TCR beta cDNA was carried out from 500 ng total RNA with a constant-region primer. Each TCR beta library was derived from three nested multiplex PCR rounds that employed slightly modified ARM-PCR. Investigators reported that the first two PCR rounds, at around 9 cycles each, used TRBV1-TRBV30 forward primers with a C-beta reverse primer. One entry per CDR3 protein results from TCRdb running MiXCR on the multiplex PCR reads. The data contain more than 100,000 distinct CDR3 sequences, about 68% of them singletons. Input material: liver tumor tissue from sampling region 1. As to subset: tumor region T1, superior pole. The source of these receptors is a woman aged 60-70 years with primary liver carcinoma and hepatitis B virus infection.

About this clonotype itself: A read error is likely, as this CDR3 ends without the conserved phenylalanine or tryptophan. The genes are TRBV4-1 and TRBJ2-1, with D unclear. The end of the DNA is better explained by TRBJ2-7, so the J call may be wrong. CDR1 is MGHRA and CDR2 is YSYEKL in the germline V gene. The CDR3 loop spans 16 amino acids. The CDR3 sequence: CASNQDTETRLYEQYL. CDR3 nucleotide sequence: TGCGCCAGCAACCAAGATACGGAGACAAGACTTTACGAGCAGTACCTC.

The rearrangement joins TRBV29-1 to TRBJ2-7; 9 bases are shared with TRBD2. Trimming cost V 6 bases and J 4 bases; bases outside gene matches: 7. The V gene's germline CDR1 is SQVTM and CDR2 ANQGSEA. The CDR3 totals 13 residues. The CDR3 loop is CSVGGTSKYEQYF. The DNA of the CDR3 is TGCAGCGTGGGGGGGACTAGCAAGTACGAGCAGTACTTC.

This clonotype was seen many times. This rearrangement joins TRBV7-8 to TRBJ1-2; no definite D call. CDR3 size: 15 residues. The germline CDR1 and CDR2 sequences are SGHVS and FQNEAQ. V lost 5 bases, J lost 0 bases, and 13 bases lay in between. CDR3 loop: CASSLLPGTNYGYTF. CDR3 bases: TGTGCCAGCAGCCTCTTACCGGGGACTAACTATGGCTACACCTTC.